This T cell receptor beta chain was sequenced for a study of human T cells and chemical hapten exposure. Study details: Patch tests applied 0.01% DPC to the upper back, read at 6 days. The study's findings and limits: The study found expanded TCRs formed significantly more large CDR3 similarity clusters than controls.

As the library was built, unique molecular identifiers were attached to individual cDNA molecules. TCRdb used MiXCR to reprocess the RACE reads, holding one entry per CDR3 protein. The table shows roughly 180,000 distinct CDR3 sequences, with 20% to 25% occurring only once. The time point denotes: patch test 1, 2 weeks after DPC sensitization. The treatment here: therapeutic diphenylcyclopropenone sensitization with weekly scalp DPC. Trimming shortened V by 3 bases and J by 7 bases, and 10 bases separated the two germline ends. The CDR3 runs 14 residues. There are many counts of this clonotype. The antigen is undetermined.

The sequencing here drew on whole blood, taken in connection with sensitization to the hapten diphenylcyclopropenone (DPC). The clonotype comes from a woman in her 50s with alopecia areata. Some clones in this sample may be carry-over from other donors' samples. The chain links TRBV12-3 or TRBV12-4 to TRBJ1-6; D might be TRBD1 (5 bases). As DNA, the CDR3 is TGTGCCAGCAGTTTTCCAGGGTCGAATTCACCCCTCCACTTT. It is translated as CASSFPGSNSPLHF.